The next 2 T cell receptor beta chains were all read from a single sample in a study of cytomegalovirus exposure and HLA in healthy donors. The PCR ran on 60 Vbeta and 13 Jbeta primers. Libraries were prepared by immunoSEQ multiplex PCR; TCRdb keeps only in-frame clonotypes and omits some of them. The table shows 120,000 to 150,000 clones, with about three quarters occurring only once. The sequencing input was PBMCs. Source of these receptors: a woman aged 40 to 55 in good health and CMV-seronegative.

This clone has more than one count but fewer than ten. V and J are TRBV4-3 and TRBJ1-1; 8 bases match TRBD1. CDR3 length: 15 amino acids. Germline V gene sequence: CDR1 LGHNA, CDR2 YSLEER. Unmatched junction bases numbered 2, after V lost 1 base and J lost 1 base. CDR3 loop: CASSQGQGKNTEAFF. DNA of the CDR3: TGCGCCAGCAGCCAAGGACAGGGGAAGAACACTGAAGCTTTCTTT.

This clone was seen a handful of times. The chain carries TRBV2 and TRBJ1-1; the D is unclear. Trimming stripped 7 bases from V and 3 bases from J, with 21 bases between. The CDR3 totals 16 residues. The germline V gene encodes CDR1 SNHLY and CDR2 FYNNEI. The CDR3 loop reads CASKPQLGSTYTEAFF. CDR3 in DNA: TGTGCCAGCAAGCCTCAGTTGGGCAGCACATACACTGAAGCTTTCTTT.